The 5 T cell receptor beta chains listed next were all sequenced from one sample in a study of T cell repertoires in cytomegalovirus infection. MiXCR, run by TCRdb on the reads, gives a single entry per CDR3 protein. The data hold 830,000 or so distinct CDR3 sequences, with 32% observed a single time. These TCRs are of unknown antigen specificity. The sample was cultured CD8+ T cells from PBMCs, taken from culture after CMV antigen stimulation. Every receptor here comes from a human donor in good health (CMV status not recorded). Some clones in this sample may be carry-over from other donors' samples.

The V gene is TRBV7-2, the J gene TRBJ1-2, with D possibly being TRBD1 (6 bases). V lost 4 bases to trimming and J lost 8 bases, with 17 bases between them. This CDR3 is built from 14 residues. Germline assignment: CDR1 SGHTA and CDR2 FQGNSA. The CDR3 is CASSSSSGGDGYTF. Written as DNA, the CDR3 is TGTGCCAGCAGCTCTAGCAGTGGGGGCGACGGCTACACCTTC.

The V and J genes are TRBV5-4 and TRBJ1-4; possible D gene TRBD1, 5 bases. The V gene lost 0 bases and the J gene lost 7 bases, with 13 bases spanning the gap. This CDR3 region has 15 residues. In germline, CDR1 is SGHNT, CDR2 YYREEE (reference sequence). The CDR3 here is CASSLERGESEKLFF. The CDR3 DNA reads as TGTGCCAGCAGCTTGGAACGGGGCGAGAGTGAAAAACTGTTTTTT. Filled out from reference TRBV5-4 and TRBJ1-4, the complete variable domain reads ETGVTQSPTHLIKTRGQQVTLRCSSQSGHNTVSWYQQALGQGPQFIFQYYREEENGRGNFPPRFSGLQFPNYSSELNVNALELDDSALYLCASSLERGESEKLFFGSGTQLSVL.

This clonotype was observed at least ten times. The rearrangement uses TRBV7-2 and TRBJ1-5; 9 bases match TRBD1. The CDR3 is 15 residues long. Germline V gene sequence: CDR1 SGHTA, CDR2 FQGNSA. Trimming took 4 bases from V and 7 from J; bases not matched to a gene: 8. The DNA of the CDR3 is TGTGCCAGCAGCTCACGACGGACAGGGGAACAGCCCCAGCATTTT. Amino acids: CASSSRRTGEQPQHF.

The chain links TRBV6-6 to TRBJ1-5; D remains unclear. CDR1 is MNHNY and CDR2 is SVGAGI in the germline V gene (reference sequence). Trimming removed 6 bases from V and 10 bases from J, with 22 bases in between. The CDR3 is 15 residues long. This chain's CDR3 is CASRYTAKSGQPQHF. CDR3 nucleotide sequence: TGTGCCAGCAGGTACACAGCCAAATCAGGTCAACCCCAGCATTTT.

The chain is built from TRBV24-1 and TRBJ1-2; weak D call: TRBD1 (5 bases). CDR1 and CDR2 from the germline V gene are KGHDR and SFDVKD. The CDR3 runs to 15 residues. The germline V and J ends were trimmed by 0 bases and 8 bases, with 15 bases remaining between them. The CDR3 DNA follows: TGTGCCACCAGTGATTTGCAGGGAGGCCTAGGAGGCTACACCTTC. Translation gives CATSDLQGGLGGYTF.